One and the same sample provided the 23 T cell receptor beta chains below, sequenced in a study of CD8+ T cells in alopecia areata. RNA was isolated and reverse transcribed to cDNA, the sequencing template. Repertoires were generated with immunoSEQ multiplex PCR, while TCRdb's copy carries only in-frame clones and drops some. The repertoire holds roughly 200,000 clones, with 50% to 70% as singletons. The sample was CD4+ T cells sorted from blood, taken at week 0. The receptor set was obtained from a human donor with alopecia areata.

This clone was observed a few times. The chain combines TRBV2 with TRBJ2-6; the D gene is possibly TRBD1 (6 bases). Per germline, CDR1 SNHLY and CDR2 FYNNEI. This CDR3 region has 15 residues. V was shortened by 5 bases and J by 4 bases, with 12 bases between the two germline ends. Written as DNA, the CDR3 is TGTGCCAGCAGTTCGGGACACCGAGGGGCCAACGTCCTGACTTTC. Translated: CASSSGHRGANVLTF.

This sequence joins TRBV6-5 and TRBJ2-5; D is ambiguous. This CDR3 region has 15 residues. Trimming took off 2 bases at V and 5 bases at J, with 15 bases between the two ends. Germline CDR1 and CDR2: MNHEY and SVGAGI. CDR3 sequence reads: CASSYTGGVAETQYF. CDR3 sequence (DNA): TGTGCCAGCAGTTACACCGGCGGTGTCGCGGAGACCCAGTACTTC.

The chain combines TRBV7-9 with TRBJ2-7; 8 bases agree with TRBD2. Germline CDR1 is SEHNR and CDR2 is FQNEAQ (reference sequence). The CDR3 extends over 14 amino acids. V was clipped by 1 base and J by 4 bases; unmatched bases: 3. The CDR3 nucleotides read TGTGCCAGCAGCTTAGTGAGCGGGGGATACGAGCAGTACTTC. Protein sequence: CASSLVSGGYEQYF.

The V gene is TRBV9, the J gene TRBJ2-3; the D is unclear. Germline V gene sequence: CDR1 SGDLS, CDR2 YYNGEE. This CDR3 contains 13 residues. V lost 0 bases, J lost 3 bases, and 5 bases lay in between. CDR3 in amino acids: CASSVARTDTQYF. CDR3 bases: TGTGCCAGCAGCGTAGCTCGGACAGATACGCAGTATTTT.

This clone was picked up a small number of times. V and J are TRBV30 and TRBJ1-6; tentatively, D is TRBD1 (6 bases). This CDR3 has 11 amino acids. Trimming cost V 2 bases and J 15 bases, with 11 bases left between them. Germline CDR1 GTSNPN, CDR2 SVGIG (reference sequence). CDR3 in DNA: TGTGCCTGGAGTTCACAGGGTAACCTCCACTTT. Amino acid sequence: CAWSSQGNLHF.

The chain is built from TRBV6-5 and TRBJ2-3, with D tentatively TRBD2 (5 bases). The CDR3 length is 15 residues. Germline V gene lookup returns CDR1 MNHEY and CDR2 SVGAGI. V was cut by 6 bases and J by 1 base, with 14 bases left in between. The CDR3 loop is CASRERRRRTDTQYF. As DNA, the CDR3 is TGTGCCAGCAGGGAGAGGAGGCGACGCACAGATACGCAGTATTTT.

The chain couples TRBV30 to TRBJ1-1; D is unresolved. The CDR3 runs 13 residues. The germline V and J ends were trimmed by 0 bases and 1 base, with 6 bases remaining between them. Germline V gene lookup returns CDR1 GTSNPN and CDR2 SVGIG (reference sequence). The CDR3 bases are TGTGCCTGGAGTGTAGTGCGGAACACTGAAGCTTTCTTT. This translates into CAWSVVRNTEAFF.

CDR3 amino acids: CASSSIKKRGGTGELFF. The CDR3 region has the DNA TGTGCCAGCAGCTCGATAAAGAAGAGGGGAGGCACCGGGGAGCTGTTTTTT. V gene TRBV5-6 combines with J gene TRBJ2-2, with a possible D match to TRBD2 (6 bases). Germline CDR1 is SGHDT and CDR2 is YYEEEE. The V gene lost 3 bases and the J gene lost 4 bases, with 19 bases spanning the gap. There are 17 residues in the CDR3.

This clone was counted between two and nine times. This chain joins TRBV6-1 and TRBJ1-5; 7 nucleotides agree with TRBD1. Germline V gene data show CDR1 as MNHNS and CDR2 as SASEGT. The V segment lost 6 bases and the J segment 4 bases; nucleotides outside the gene matches: 6. This CDR3 is built from 14 residues. The CDR3: CASSPGQLNQPQHF. The CDR3 nucleotides are TGTGCCAGCAGCCCGGGACAGCTGAATCAGCCCCAGCATTTT.

V gene TRBV9 combines with J gene TRBJ1-6; 10 bases line up with TRBD1. The CDR3 length is 15 residues. The ends lost 3 bases at V and 6 bases at J; junction bases unmatched: 3. In germline, CDR1 is SGDLS, CDR2 YYNGEE. CDR3 in amino acids: CASSAGQGGNSPLHF. The CDR3 nucleotides are TGTGCCAGCAGCGCCGGACAGGGGGGTAATTCACCCCTCCACTTT.

This sequence joins TRBV29-1 and TRBJ1-1, with D possibly being TRBD1 (5 bases). Germline V CDR1 and CDR2: SQVTM, ANQGSEA. The V and J ends lost 5 bases and 5 bases respectively, with 15 bases between them. The CDR3 contains 13 residues. CDR3 sequence reads: CSVFATGPTEAFF. The CDR3, as DNA: TGCAGCGTTTTCGCCACAGGCCCGACTGAAGCTTTCTTT. The full variable domain, with the rest looked up from reference TRBV29-1 and TRBJ1-1, is SAVISQKPSRDICQRGTSLTIQCQVDSQVTMMFWYRQQPGQSLTLIATANQGSEATYESGFVIDKFPISRPNLTFSTLTVSNMSPEDSSIYLCSVFATGPTEAFFGQGTRLTVV.

This clone was seen only a few times. V is TRBV29-1 and J is TRBJ1-5; D may be TRBD1 (6 bases). The length of the CDR3 is 13 residues. Germline V gives CDR1 SQVTM, CDR2 ANQGSEA. V lost 5 bases, J lost 7 bases, and 15 bases lay in between. CDR3 residues: CSVNGGAGQPQHF. CDR3 in DNA: TGCAGCGTTAACGGGGGGGCAGGGCAGCCCCAGCATTTT.

Worth noting for this clone: Since a much larger clone is just one base distant, this may be a read error. This sample also contains other DNA sequences that code for the same CDR3. The gene calls are TRBV11-3 and TRBJ2-7, with TRBD1 matching over 7 bases. CDR3 size: 14 residues. Losses at the gene ends were 3 bases for V and 4 bases for J; bases not matched to a gene: 6. Germline V CDR1 and CDR2: SGHNT, YENEEA. The CDR3 protein is CASSLGIQGYEQYF. The CDR3 bases are TGTGCCAGCAGCTTGGGCATACAGGGGTACGAGCAGTACTTC.

This chain uses TRBV7-9 with TRBJ2-4; TRBD2 might be the D (5 bases). Trimming took 4 bases from V and 2 from J, leaving 12 bases between them. Germline CDR1 SEHNR, CDR2 FQNEAQ (reference sequence). The CDR3 has 15 amino acids. The chain's CDR3 is CASSSISGSKNIQYF. CDR3 DNA sequence: TGTGCCAGCAGCTCCATTTCGGGATCCAAAAACATTCAGTACTTC.

The CDR3 loop is CASSLARLVPQYF. Written as DNA, the CDR3 is TGTGCCAGCAGCTTAGCGCGTCTAGTGCCGCAGTATTTT. The genes are TRBV7-8 and TRBJ2-3; D unclear. With 0 bases removed from V and 10 bases from J, the gap between germline ends came to 11 bases. Germline CDR1 is SGHVS and CDR2 is FQNEAQ. The CDR3 is 13 residues long.

The chain is built from TRBV29-1 and TRBJ1-1, with D unclear. Trimming pared 4 bases from V and 0 bases from J, leaving 9 bases between. The CDR3 is made up of 13 amino acids. The V gene's germline CDR1 is SQVTM and CDR2 ANQGSEA. CDR3 in DNA: TGCAGCGTTGTAAACCACATGAACACTGAAGCTTTCTTT. Translated, it gives CSVVNHMNTEAFF.

The gene calls are TRBV4-3 and TRBJ2-7; D perhaps matches TRBD1 (6 bases). The V gene lost 1 base and the J gene lost 3 bases, with 13 bases spanning the gap. CDR3 length: 15 amino acids. Per the germline V gene, CDR1 is LGHNA and CDR2 is YSLEER. The CDR3 sequence: CASSQGRTDHYEQYF. As DNA, the CDR3 is TGCGCCAGCAGCCAAGGCCGGACAGACCACTACGAGCAGTACTTC.

The chain uses TRBV16 and TRBJ1-6; no clear D. Per the germline V gene, CDR1 is KGHSY and CDR2 is FQNENV. This CDR3 comprises 13 residues. Deletions cut 4 bases from V and 10 bases from J, with 11 bases between. The CDR3 loop reads CASSPKKGSPLHF. The CDR3 DNA reads TGTGCCAGCAGCCCGAAAAAGGGATCACCCCTCCACTTT.

The chain is built from TRBV5-6 and TRBJ1-1; a possible D gene is TRBD1 (6 bases). Trimming pared 0 bases from V and 1 base from J, leaving 13 bases between. The CDR3 consists of 16 residues. Germline assignment: CDR1 SGHDT and CDR2 YYEEEE. CDR3 residues: CASSLVAGAPNTEAFF. Written as DNA, the CDR3 is TGTGCCAGCAGCTTGGTGGCAGGGGCTCCGAACACTGAAGCTTTCTTT.

The table lists this clone with a few counts. The chain couples TRBV4-3 to TRBJ1-2, with 7 bases fitting TRBD1. J lost 2 bases, V lost 1 base, and 13 bases had no gene match. The CDR3 is made up of 18 amino acids. The germline V gene has CDR1 LGHNA and CDR2 YSLEER. CDR3 in DNA: TGCGCCAGCAGCCAAGTTACAATGCCAGGGGGAAAAAACTATGGCTACACCTTC. This codes for CASSQVTMPGGKNYGYTF.

The J gene is TRBJ2-2, the V gene TRBV4-3; 8 bases align to TRBD2. The germline V gene has CDR1 LGHNA and CDR2 YSLEER. The CDR3 consists of 16 residues. Germline trimming cut 2 bases from V and 6 bases from J; bases unmatched to any gene: 8. CDR3 DNA: TGCGCCAGCAGCCAACCCGGGGGGGCCAGTGCCGGGGAGCTGTTTTTT. Amino acid sequence: CASSQPGGASAGELFF.

CDR3 nucleotides: TGCAGCGTCGGACAGGGCGGGAACACTGAAGCTTTCTTT. Residues: CSVGQGGNTEAFF. The chain carries TRBV29-1 and TRBJ1-1, with 8 bases that match TRBD1. The CDR3 spans 13 residues. Per the germline V gene, CDR1 is SQVTM and CDR2 is ANQGSEA. Trimming at V came to 6 bases and at J to 1 base, leaving 4 bases not matched to a gene.

This chain joins TRBV7-6 and TRBJ2-7; TRBD1 matches at 10 bases. Germline V CDR1 and CDR2: SGHVS, FNYEAQ. With V trimmed by 2 bases and J by 1 base, 8 bases remained unmatched. CDR3 size: 17 residues. The CDR3 loop reads CASSLSGGGQGSYEQYF. The CDR3 nucleotides are TGTGCCAGCAGCTTAAGTGGAGGGGGACAGGGGTCCTACGAGCAGTACTTC. The full variable domain, rest sourced from reference TRBV7-6 and TRBJ2-7, is GAGVSQSPRYKVTKRGQDVALRCDPISGHVSLYWYRQALGQGPEFLTYFNYEAQQDKSGLPNDRFSAERPEGSISTLTIQRTEQRDSAMYRCASSLSGGGQGSYEQYFGPGTRLTVT.